This T cell receptor beta chain was sequenced in a study of metastatic and nonmetastatic thyroid tumors. Overall study findings and caveats: Compared with benign nodules, malignant thyroid tumors were reported to have significantly higher TCR beta diversity in both blood and tumor.

Authors' processing steps: In papillary thyroid cancer, a distant-metastasis classifier was built using CDR3 differences across clinicopathological groups. TCRdb used MiXCR to call clones anew from the PCR reads. The V and J calls were not made by the authors but by TCRdb's processing. The data show approximately 30,000 clones, around a sixth seen once. Every patient was untreated before thyroid surgery. To note about this clone: Its cognate antigen is unknown.

Trimming removed 0 bases from V and 9 bases from J, with 16 bases in between. The CDR3 totals 15 residues. Germline CDR1 is SGHRS and CDR2 is YFSETQ. This TCR was sampled from a female donor with papillary thyroid cancer or a benign thyroid nodule (not recorded which). Some clones in this sample may be carry-over from other donors' samples. This rearrangement joins TRBV5-1 to TRBJ2-1; D gene ambiguous. What was sequenced was blood. In DNA form, the CDR3 reads TGCGCCAGCAGCTTGGACGGCCAGGTGGCGGTTGAGCAGTTCTTC. Protein sequence: CASSLDGQVAVEQFF. Variable domain in full (rest from reference TRBV5-1 and TRBJ2-1): KAGVTQTPRYLIKTRGQQVTLSCSPISGHRSVSWYQQTPGQGLQFLFEYFSETQRNKGNFPGRFSGRQFSNSRSEMNVSTLELGDSALYLCASSLDGQVAVEQFFGPGTRLTVL.